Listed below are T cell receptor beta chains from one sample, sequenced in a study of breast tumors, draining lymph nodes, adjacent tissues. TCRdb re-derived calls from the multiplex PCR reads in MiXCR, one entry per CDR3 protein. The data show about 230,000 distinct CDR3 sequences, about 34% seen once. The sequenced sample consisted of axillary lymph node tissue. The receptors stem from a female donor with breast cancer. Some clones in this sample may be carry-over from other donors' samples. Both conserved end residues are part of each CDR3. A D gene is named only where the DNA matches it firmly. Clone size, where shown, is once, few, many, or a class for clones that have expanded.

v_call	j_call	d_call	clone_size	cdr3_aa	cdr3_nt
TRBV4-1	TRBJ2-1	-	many	CASSQGPGTSTYNEQFF	TGCGCCAGCAGCCAAGGTCCAGGGACTTCTACCTACAATGAGCAGTTCTTC
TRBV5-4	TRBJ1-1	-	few	CASSLGGEAFF	TGTGCCAGCAGCTTGGGTGGGGAAGCTTTCTTT
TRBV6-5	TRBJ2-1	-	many	CASSRQGGSYNEQFF	TGTGCCAGTAGTCGTCAGGGTGGGTCCTACAATGAGCAGTTCTTC
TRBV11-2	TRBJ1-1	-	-	CAWSRRRPNKNTEAFF	TGTGCCTGGAGTAGGAGGAGGCCTAACAAGAACACTGAAGCTTTCTTT
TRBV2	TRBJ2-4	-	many	CASSGAQAKNIQYF	TGTGCCAGCAGCGGTGCTCAAGCTAAAAACATTCAGTACTTC
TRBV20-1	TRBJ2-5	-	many	CSARGGLRHQETQYF	TGCAGTGCTAGAGGCGGACTGCGCCACCAAGAGACCCAGTACTTC
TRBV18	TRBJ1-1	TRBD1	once	CASSPRTGAEAFF	TGTGCCAGCTCACCAAGGACAGGGGCTGAAGCTTTCTTT
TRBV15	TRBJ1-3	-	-	CATSSASDGSSGNTIYF	TGTGCCACCAGCAGTGCTTCCGACGGGAGCTCTGGAAACACCATATATTTT
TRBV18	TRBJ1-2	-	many	CASSATATNYGYTF	TGTGCCAGCTCAGCGACAGCGACTAACTATGGCTACACCTTC
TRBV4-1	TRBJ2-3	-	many	CASSQADSTDTQYF	TGCGCCAGCAGCCAAGCCGACAGCACAGATACGCAGTATTTT
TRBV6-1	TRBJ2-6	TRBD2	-	CASIRGRGRSSGANVLTF	TGTGCCAGCATTCGGGGGAGGGGAAGGAGTAGTGGGGCCAACGTCCTGACTTTC
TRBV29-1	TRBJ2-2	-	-	CSVEDRRENTGELFF	TGCAGCGTTGAAGATAGGCGGGAGAACACCGGGGAGCTGTTTTTT
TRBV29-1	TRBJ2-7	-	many	CSVGGGGTEQYF	TGCAGCGTTGGAGGGGGTGGAACCGAGCAGTACTTC
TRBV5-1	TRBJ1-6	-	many	CASSLGGGNSPLHF	TGTGCCAGCAGCTTAGGTGGCGGAAATTCACCCCTCCACTTT
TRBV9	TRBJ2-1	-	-	CASRPNSAESSYTEQFF	TGCGCCAGCAGACCAAATTCAGCGGAAAGCTCCTACACTGAGCAGTTCTTC
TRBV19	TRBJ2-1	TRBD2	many	CASSPIAGYNEQFF	TGTGCCAGTAGTCCCATAGCGGGCTACAATGAGCAGTTCTTC
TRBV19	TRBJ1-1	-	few	CASRGPGDTEAFF	TGTGCCAGTAGGGGCCCAGGGGACACTGAAGCTTTCTTT
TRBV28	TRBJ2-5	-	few	CASSKGRGLYQETQYF	TGTGCCAGCTCAAAGGGCAGGGGACTTTACCAAGAGACCCAGTACTTC
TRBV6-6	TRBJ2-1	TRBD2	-	CASSYPGTTTYNEQFF	TGTGCCAGCAGTTACCCCGGGACTACCACCTACAATGAGCAGTTCTTC
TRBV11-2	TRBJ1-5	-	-	CASSLRRGDQPQHF	TGTGCCAGCAGCTTAAGGAGGGGGGATCAGCCCCAGCATTTT
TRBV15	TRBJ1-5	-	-	CATSREGGAQPQHF	TGTGCCACCAGCAGAGAAGGGGGGGCTCAGCCCCAGCATTTT
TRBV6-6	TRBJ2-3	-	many	CASGTYYTQYF	TGTGCCAGCGGTACATACTATACGCAGTATTTT
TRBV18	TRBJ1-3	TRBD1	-	CASSPGRGQGTIYF	TGTGCCAGCTCACCCGGCCGGGGACAGGGCACCATATATTTT
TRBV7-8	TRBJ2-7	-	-	CARPPGGRSYEQYF	TGTGCTAGGCCTCCAGGAGGGCGGTCCTACGAGCAGTACTTC
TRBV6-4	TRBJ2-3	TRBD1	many	CASSDLGQGFPDTQYF	TGTGCCAGCAGTGATTTGGGACAGGGGTTTCCAGATACGCAGTATTTT
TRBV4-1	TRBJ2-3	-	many	CASSQQEMGDTQYF	TGCGCCAGCAGCCAACAGGAGATGGGAGATACGCAGTATTTT
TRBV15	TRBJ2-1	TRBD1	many	CATSRRQGANEQFF	TGTGCCACCAGCAGAAGACAGGGGGCGAATGAGCAGTTCTTC
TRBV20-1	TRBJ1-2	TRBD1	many	CSAGQGYYGYTF	TGCAGTGCTGGACAGGGTTACTATGGCTACACCTTC
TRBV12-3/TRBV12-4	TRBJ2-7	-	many	CASSSNSVVGSSYEQYF	TGTGCCAGCAGCTCGAACAGTGTGGTAGGGAGCTCCTACGAGCAGTACTTC
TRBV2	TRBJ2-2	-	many	CASSVRDRVSGELFF	TGTGCCAGCAGTGTCCGGGACCGAGTGTCAGGGGAGCTGTTTTTT
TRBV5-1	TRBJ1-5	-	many	CASRVTPNQPQHF	TGCGCCAGCAGGGTTACCCCCAATCAGCCCCAGCATTTT
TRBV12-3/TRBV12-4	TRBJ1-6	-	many	CASSFSRSPLHF	TGTGCCAGCAGTTTCAGCCGATCGCCCCTCCACTTT
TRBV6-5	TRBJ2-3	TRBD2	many	CASRAPGLAGRDTQYF	TGTGCCAGCAGAGCACCGGGACTAGCGGGAAGGGATACGCAGTATTTT
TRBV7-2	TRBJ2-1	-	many	CASSSATPRYNEQFF	TGTGCCAGCAGCTCCGCGACACCTCGTTACAATGAGCAGTTCTTC
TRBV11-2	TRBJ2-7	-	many	CATSRGQIYEQYF	TGTGCCACCTCTCGGGGTCAAATCTACGAGCAGTACTTC
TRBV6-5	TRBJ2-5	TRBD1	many	CASSPPRDRGTQYF	TGTGCCAGCAGCCCCCCCCGGGACAGGGGGACCCAGTACTTC
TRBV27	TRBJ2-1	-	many	CASSLSLSSSYNEQFF	TGTGCCAGCAGTTTATCACTCTCATCCTCCTACAATGAGCAGTTCTTC